A selection of T cell receptor beta chains follows, all from one sample in a study of T cell responses to AZD1222 COVID-19 vaccine. TCRdb's table, derived via immunoSEQ multiplex PCR, lists solely in-frame clones and lacks some. In the table there are 150,000 to 160,000 clones, about 89% of which are singletons. The sequenced sample was peripheral blood, obtained 28 days after the second AZD1222 dose. The receptor set was obtained from an adult who received the AZD1222 COVID-19 vaccine. CDR3s include the opening cysteine and the closing phenylalanine or tryptophan. D genes are given only for firm matches. Expanded clones are given a class, and other clones once, few, many or no size at all.

j_call clone_size v_call d_call cdr3_nt cdr3_aa
TRBJ2-1 few TRBV5-4 NA TGTGCCAGCAGACACGACAGCTACAATGAGCAGTTCTTC CASRHDSYNEQFF
TRBJ1-1 NA TRBV2 NA TGTGCCAGCGTTGGACAGATGAACACTGAAGCTTTCTTT CASVGQMNTEAFF
TRBJ1-1 NA TRBV24-1 NA TGTGCCACCAGTGATCAGGGGAACACTGAAGCTTTCTTT CATSDQGNTEAFF
TRBJ1-6 NA TRBV6-6 NA TGTGCCAGCAGTTACCTGGAGGGGGATAATTCACCCCTCCACTTT CASSYLEGDNSPLHF
TRBJ1-1 NA TRBV6-6 NA TGTGCCAGCAGTTTACTCGGGACTCCGAACACTGAAGCTTTCTTT CASSLLGTPNTEAFF
TRBJ1-6 NA TRBV7-2 NA TGTGCCAGCAGCCTCCAGGAAGGGACTGGTTCACCCCTCCACTTT CASSLQEGTGSPLHF
TRBJ2-3 NA TRBV5-3 NA TGTGCCACCCGGGGAAGGGGGGGTTATGATACGCAGTATTTT CATRGRGGYDTQYF
TRBJ1-2 NA TRBV7-9 TRBD1 TGTGCCAGCACCAGGGACAGCTCCTATGGCTACACCTTC CASTRDSSYGYTF
TRBJ2-7 NA TRBV27 TRBD1 TGTGCCAGCAGTTTTGAACAGGGGCCTACCTACGAGCAGTACTTC CASSFEQGPTYEQYF
TRBJ2-2 NA TRBV5-1 TRBD2 TGCGCCAGCAGCTCGGGGGGGACGTCGAACACCGGGGAGCTGTTTTTT CASSSGGTSNTGELFF
TRBJ1-2 NA TRBV7-2 NA TGTGCCAGCAGCTCTCGGGGTTTTAACTATGGCTACACCTTC CASSSRGFNYGYTF
TRBJ2-7 NA TRBV7-8 NA TGTGCCAGCAGGCAATCCGCGTCCTACGAGCAGTACTTC CASRQSASYEQYF
TRBJ2-2 NA TRBV28 TRBD1 TGTGCCAGCAGTTCTACAGGGGGCCGGAACACCGGGGAGCTGTTTTTT CASSSTGGRNTGELFF
TRBJ2-2 NA TRBV7-9 NA TGTGCCAGCAGCTTTTTAAATAGACTACCCATTAACACCGGGGAGCTGTTTTTT CASSFLNRLPINTGELFF
TRBJ2-4 NA TRBV2 NA TGTGCCAGCAGGGAGGTTGGAAACATTCAGTACTTC CASREVGNIQYF
TRBJ1-2 NA TRBV25-1 TRBD1 TGTGCCAGCGGTCCGACAGGGGCGGAAGGCTACACCTTC CASGPTGAEGYTF
TRBJ2-1 NA TRBV19 NA TGTGCCAGTAGTAGTGGGGCTGCTGAGCAGTTCTTC CASSSGAAEQFF
TRBJ2-1 NA TRBV19 TRBD2 TGTGCCAGTGGAACTAGCGGGGCCCATGAGCAGTTCTTC CASGTSGAHEQFF
TRBJ2-1 NA TRBV25-1 NA TGTGCCAGCAGGGGGCCGGTTCGTGAGCAGTTCTTC CASRGPVREQFF
TRBJ2-1 few TRBV6-1 NA TGTGCCAGCAGTGAAGCGCTAGGGCTTCTGAACAATGAGCAGTTCTTC CASSEALGLLNNEQFF
TRBJ2-7 NA TRBV9 NA TGTGCCAGCAGCAGGACTCCCGTCCTGGGGGAGCAGTACTTC CASSRTPVLGEQYF
TRBJ2-7 NA TRBV7-2 TRBD2 TGTGCCAGCAGCTTGAGATTTCCTAGCGGGCCGTCCTACGAGCAGTACTTC CASSLRFPSGPSYEQYF
TRBJ2-7 NA TRBV18 TRBD2 TGTGCCAGCTCACCAACTCGGGAGGGCGGCGAGCAGTACTTC CASSPTREGGEQYF
TRBJ1-5 NA TRBV6-5 TRBD1 TGTGCCAGCGTTCATCGACAGGGTGGAGAGCCCCAGCATTTT CASVHRQGGEPQHF
TRBJ1-4 NA TRBV5-4 NA TGTGCCAGCAGCTCACAAGAGAATGAAAAACTGTTTTTT CASSSQENEKLFF
TRBJ1-4 NA TRBV5-1 NA TGCGCCAGCAGCTTGGTCCGGACCGATAATGAAAAACTGTTTTTT CASSLVRTDNEKLFF
TRBJ2-7 NA TRBV6-6 TRBD2 TGTGCCAGCAGTTATGGACTAGCGGGGGGCTACGAGCAGTACTTC CASSYGLAGGYEQYF
TRBJ2-1 once TRBV4-2 NA TGTGCCAGCAGCCCCCCCAGGCCTCGGGCCAATGAGCAGTTCTTC CASSPPRPRANEQFF
TRBJ1-2 NA TRBV28 NA TGTGCCAGCAGGGGACTATCGATAGGCTACACCTTC CASRGLSIGYTF
TRBJ2-7 NA TRBV11-2 TRBD2 TGTGCCAGCAGCTCAAGGACTAGCGGGAACTACGAGCAGTACTTC CASSSRTSGNYEQYF
TRBJ2-1 NA TRBV18 NA TGTGCCAGCTCACCACTTGCGGGTGAGCAGTTCTTC CASSPLAGEQFF
TRBJ2-5 NA TRBV21-1 NA TGTGCCAGCAGCAAAGCGCTAGGACAGGGGGAAGTTTTGGGAGAGACCCAGTACTTC CASSKALGQGEVLGETQYF
TRBJ1-5 few TRBV28 NA TGTGCCAGCAGTAAATCCCTCCGGGGACTTAATCAGCCCCAGCATTTT CASSKSLRGLNQPQHF
TRBJ1-6 NA TRBV4-3 NA TGCGCCAGCAGCTTAAACCGGGGAGGCGCTGTGTCACCCCTCCACTTT CASSLNRGGAVSPLHF
TRBJ2-3 NA TRBV28 TRBD2 TGTGCCAGCAGCCAAGCGGGAGTTGTTGATACGCAGTATTTT CASSQAGVVDTQYF
TRBJ1-1 NA TRBV30 NA TGTGCCTGGAGTGTAATCCGGAACACTGAAGCTTTCTTT CAWSVIRNTEAFF
TRBJ1-1 NA TRBV30 NA TGTGCCTGGATGCGGGGTGATACTGAAGCTTTCTTT CAWMRGDTEAFF
TRBJ2-7 NA TRBV28 NA TGTGCCAGCAGTTCGGGTCAGGGAACCTACGAGCAGTACTTC CASSSGQGTYEQYF
TRBJ2-7 few TRBV30 TRBD2 TGTGCCTGGAGGGGACTAGCGGGAGGTTCCGAGCAGTACTTC CAWRGLAGGSEQYF
TRBJ1-1 few TRBV19 NA TGTGCCAGTAGGGAGCCGGGATTGGGGAGCACTGAAGCTTTCTTT CASREPGLGSTEAFF
TRBJ2-5 NA TRBV25-1 NA TGTGCCAGCAGTGAATACGGCAGCCAAGAGACCCAGTACTTC CASSEYGSQETQYF
TRBJ1-1 NA TRBV19 NA TGTGCCAGTATCTCCCAGGGGAAGGCTGAAGCTTTCTTT CASISQGKAEAFF
TRBJ1-2 NA TRBV6-5 NA TGTGCCAGTTTTGGGGACTATGGCTACACCTTC CASFGDYGYTF
TRBJ1-5 NA TRBV28 NA TGTGCCACCTCAGGGAAGGGGCAGCCCCAGCATTTT CATSGKGQPQHF
TRBJ2-2 NA TRBV19 NA TGTGCCAGTAGTATGGGACTCTGGGAGCTGTTTTTT CASSMGLWELFF
TRBJ2-2 once TRBV28 NA TGTGCCAGCACCGGCACGAATACGAACACCGGGGAGCTGTTTTTT CASTGTNTNTGELFF
TRBJ2-5 NA TRBV19 NA TGTGCCAGTAGTGCCCTCCGGACCCGGGGTGGGGAGACCCAGTACTTC CASSALRTRGGETQYF
TRBJ2-2 NA TRBV6-5 NA TGTGCCGCCACCTCCCGGGACATCGGGGCCGGGGAGCTGTTTTTT CAATSRDIGAGELFF